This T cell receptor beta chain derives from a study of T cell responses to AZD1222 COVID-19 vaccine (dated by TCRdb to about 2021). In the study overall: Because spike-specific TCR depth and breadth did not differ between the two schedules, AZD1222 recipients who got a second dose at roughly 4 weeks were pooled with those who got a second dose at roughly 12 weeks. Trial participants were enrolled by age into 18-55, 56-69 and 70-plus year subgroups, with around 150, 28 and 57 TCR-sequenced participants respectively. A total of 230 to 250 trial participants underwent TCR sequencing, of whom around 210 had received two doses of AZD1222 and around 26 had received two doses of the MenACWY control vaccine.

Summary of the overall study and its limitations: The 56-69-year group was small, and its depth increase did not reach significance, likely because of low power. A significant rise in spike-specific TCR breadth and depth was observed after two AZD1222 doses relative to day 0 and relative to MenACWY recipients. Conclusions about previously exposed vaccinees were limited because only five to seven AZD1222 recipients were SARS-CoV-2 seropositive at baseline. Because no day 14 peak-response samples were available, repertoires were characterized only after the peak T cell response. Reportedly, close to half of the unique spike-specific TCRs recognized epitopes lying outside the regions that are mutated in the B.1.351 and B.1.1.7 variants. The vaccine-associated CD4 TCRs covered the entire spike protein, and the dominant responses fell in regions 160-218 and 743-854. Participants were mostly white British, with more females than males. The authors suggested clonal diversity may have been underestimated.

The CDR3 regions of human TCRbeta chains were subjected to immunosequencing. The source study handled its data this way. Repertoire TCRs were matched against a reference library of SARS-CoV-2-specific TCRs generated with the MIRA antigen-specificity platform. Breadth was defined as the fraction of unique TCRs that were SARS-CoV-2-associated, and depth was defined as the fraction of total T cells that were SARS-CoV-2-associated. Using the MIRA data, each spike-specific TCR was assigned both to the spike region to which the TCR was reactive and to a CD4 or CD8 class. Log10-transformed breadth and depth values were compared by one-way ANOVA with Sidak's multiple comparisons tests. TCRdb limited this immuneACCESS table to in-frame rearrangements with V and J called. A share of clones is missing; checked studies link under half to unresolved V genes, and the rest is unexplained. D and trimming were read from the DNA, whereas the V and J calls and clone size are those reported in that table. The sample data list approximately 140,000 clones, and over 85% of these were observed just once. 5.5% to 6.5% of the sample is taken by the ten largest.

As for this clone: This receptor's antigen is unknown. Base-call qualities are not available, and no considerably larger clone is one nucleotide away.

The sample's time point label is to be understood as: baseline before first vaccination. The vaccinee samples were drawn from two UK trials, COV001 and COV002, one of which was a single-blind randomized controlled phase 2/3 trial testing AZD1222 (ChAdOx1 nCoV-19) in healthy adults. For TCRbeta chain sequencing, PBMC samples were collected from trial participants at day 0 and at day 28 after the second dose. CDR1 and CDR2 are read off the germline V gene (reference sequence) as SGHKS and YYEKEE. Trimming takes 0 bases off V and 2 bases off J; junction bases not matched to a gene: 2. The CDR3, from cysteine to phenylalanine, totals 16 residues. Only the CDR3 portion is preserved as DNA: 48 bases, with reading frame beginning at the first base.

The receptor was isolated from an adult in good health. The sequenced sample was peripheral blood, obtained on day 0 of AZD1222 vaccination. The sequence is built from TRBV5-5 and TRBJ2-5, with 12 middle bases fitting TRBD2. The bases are TGTGCCAGCAGCTTGGGGCTAGCGGGAGGGCAAGAGACCCAGTACTTC. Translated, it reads CASSLGLAGGQETQYF.